The following is a T cell receptor beta chain sequence with its context. The antigen remains unidentified. The data are from a study of cytomegalovirus exposure and HLA in healthy donors. Here immunoSEQ multiplex PCR was the method, and the copy in TCRdb shows in-frame clones only, minus some. The sample gives 92,000 or so clones, 95% to 98% of which show up once; roughly 0.78% is in the top ten. Study-wide findings and caveats: For most TCR sequences rarity was the rule, although some public TCRs occurred in many donors.

The CDR3 contains 13 residues. Germline assignment: CDR1 SQVTM and CDR2 ANQGSEA. J gave up 13 bases and V 5 bases, and 16 bases lay outside the gene matches. The TCR comes from a man aged 18 to 29 in good health and CMV-seronegative. The chain uses TRBV29-1 and TRBJ1-1, with 7 bases lining up with TRBD1. Sequenced sample: PBMCs. The CDR3 DNA follows: TGCAGCGTTACCCCGGGACAGAGTTTTGTGGATTTCTTT. This gives the protein CSVTPGQSFVDFF. The entire variable domain, with the rest obtained from reference TRBV29-1 and TRBJ1-1, is as follows: SAVISQKPSRDICQRGTSLTIQCQVDSQVTMMFWYRQQPGQSLTLIATANQGSEATYESGFVIDKFPISRPNLTFSTLTVSNMSPEDSSIYLCSVTPGQSFVDFFGQGTRLTVV.